The 29 T cell receptor beta chains in this list originate from one sample, sequenced in a study of OX40 agonist ivuxolimab in advanced cancers. Sequencing was performed with immunoSEQ multiplex PCR; in TCRdb, only in-frame clones are kept and a portion is missing. The sample carries over 55,000 clones, 84% recorded once. The starting material was CD4+ or CD8+ T cells sorted from blood, obtained in a trial of the OX40 agonist ivuxolimab. These receptor sequences come from an adult with an advanced solid tumor such as melanoma, head and neck, liver or kidney cancer.

The chain has TRBV5-1 and TRBJ1-3; 11 positions agree with TRBD1. CDR1 and CDR2 (germline): SGHRS, YFSETQ. With 4 bases clipped from V and 6 bases from J, the junction kept 9 bases outside the gene matches. The CDR3 length is 16 residues. Here the CDR3 reads CASSPLGQGGSNTIYF. DNA of the CDR3: TGCGCCAGCAGCCCGCTGGGACAGGGGGGATCAAACACCATATATTTT.

V and J are TRBV19 and TRBJ1-1; D call uncertain. Trimming left V 5 bases short and J 1 base short, with 5 bases between. Germline values: CDR1 LNHDA, CDR2 SQIVND (reference sequence). This CDR3 is 12 amino acids long. CDR3 amino acids: CASSLQNTEAFF. The CDR3 coding sequence is TGTGCCAGTAGTTTGCAGAACACTGAAGCTTTCTTT.

The chain uses TRBV5-1 and TRBJ1-2, with 7 bases fitting TRBD1. This CDR3 region has 14 residues. Germline CDR1 is SGHRS and CDR2 is YFSETQ. With V trimmed by 4 bases and J by 0 bases, 3 bases remained unmatched. CDR3 nucleotides: TGCGCCAGCAGCAGGGACAGCGCTAACTATGGCTACACCTTC. Its translation is CASSRDSANYGYTF.

CDR3 in DNA: TGTGCCAGTAGTATAGGCCCCGGTAACTATGGCTACACCTTC. As protein: CASSIGPGNYGYTF. The rearrangement joins TRBV19 to TRBJ1-2, with D hard to call. The V and J ends lost 1 base and 1 base respectively, with 7 bases between them. Germline CDR1 LNHDA, CDR2 SQIVND (reference sequence). This CDR3 contains 14 residues.

J is TRBJ2-1 and V is TRBV18; 11 bases match TRBD2. Germline CDR1 and CDR2: KGHSH and LQKENI. V shed 2 bases, J shed 5 bases, and the junction held 8 bases outside the gene matches. This CDR3 has 17 amino acids. The DNA of the CDR3 is TGTGCCAGCTCACCAATCAGTGGTAGCGGGGGGGACAATGAGCAGTTCTTC. It encodes CASSPISGSGGDNEQFF.

On this clone itself: Relative to the germline gene, one junction end is altered; a read error may explain this. The CDR3 spells CASSLGLLGGFYGYTF. CDR3 sequence (DNA): TGTGCTAGCAGCTTAGGTTTGTTGGGGGGCTTCTATGGCTACACCTTC. The chain uses TRBV7-7 and TRBJ1-2, with a weak D call TRBD1 (6 bases). The CDR3 has 16 residues. CDR1 SSHAT and CDR2 FNYEAQ come from the germline V gene (reference sequence).

The chain combines TRBV5-1 with TRBJ1-5; D is ambiguous. The CDR3 extends over 15 amino acids. Trimming shortened V by 0 bases and J by 4 bases, and 11 bases separated the two germline ends. Germline assignment: CDR1 SGHRS and CDR2 YFSETQ. In DNA form, the CDR3 reads TGCGCCAGCAGCTTGGCCCGGGCAGTAAATCAGCCCCAGCATTTT. As protein: CASSLARAVNQPQHF.

The rearrangement links TRBV14 to TRBJ2-7, with D tentatively TRBD2 (7 bases). Deletions cut 1 base from V and 5 bases from J, with 15 bases between. The CDR3 totals 15 residues. Germline-derived CDR1 and CDR2 are SGHDN and FVKESK. Here the CDR3 DNA reads TGTGCCAGCAGCCAAGGGCGGGGGCGACGGAACGAGCAGTACTTC. It is translated as CASSQGRGRRNEQYF.

The V gene is TRBV19, the J gene TRBJ1-4, with D unresolved. This CDR3 comprises 15 residues. Trimming shortened V by 1 base and J by 6 bases, and 12 bases separated the two germline ends. The germline V gene has CDR1 LNHDA and CDR2 SQIVND (reference sequence). Here the CDR3 DNA reads TGTGCCAGTAGTATAGGAGGGTCAAGTTATGAAAAACTGTTTTTT. Protein product: CASSIGGSSYEKLFF.

The V call is TRBV6-1, the J call TRBJ1-1, with 11 bases lining up with TRBD1. Germline V gives CDR1 MNHNS, CDR2 SASEGT. V shed 8 bases and J 10 bases; nucleotides not matched to a gene: 9. This CDR3 contains 13 residues. This CDR3 is CASLGTGGSSAFF. In DNA form, the CDR3 reads TGTGCCAGCCTCGGGACAGGGGGGTCGTCAGCTTTCTTT.

The chain carries TRBV5-1 and TRBJ2-6; perhaps D is TRBD1 or TRBD2 (5 bases each). CDR1 and CDR2 from the germline V gene are SGHRS and YFSETQ. The V end lost 7 bases, the J end lost 0 bases, and 14 bases lay between the germline ends. This CDR3 is 16 amino acids long. CDR3 region: CASGTAADSGANVLTF. The DNA for the CDR3 is TGCGCCAGCGGGACGGCGGCAGACTCTGGGGCCAACGTCCTGACTTTC. The variable domain in full, with the rest retrieved from reference TRBV5-1 and TRBJ2-6, is KAGVTQTPRYLIKTRGQQVTLSCSPISGHRSVSWYQQTPGQGLQFLFEYFSETQRNKGNFPGRFSGRQFSNSRSEMNVSTLELGDSALYLCASGTAADSGANVLTFGAGSRLTVL.

The gene calls are TRBV19 and TRBJ1-5; weak D call: TRBD1 (6 bases). The V and J ends lost 3 bases and 1 base respectively, with 16 bases between them. CDR1 is LNHDA, CDR2 SQIVND, per germline (reference sequence). This CDR3 spans 17 amino acids. The CDR3 protein is CASSIPIQGLSNQPQHF. The DNA of the CDR3 is TGTGCCAGTAGTATCCCCATACAGGGTTTAAGCAATCAGCCCCAGCATTTT. The entire variable domain, with the rest obtained from reference TRBV19 and TRBJ1-5, is as follows: DGGITQSPKYLFRKEGQNVTLSCEQNLNHDAMYWYRQDPGQGLRLIYYSQIVNDFQKGDIAEGYSVSREKKESFPLTVTSAQKNPTAFYLCASSIPIQGLSNQPQHFGDGTRLSIL.

This clone was counted only a few times. The genes are TRBV11-3 and TRBJ2-1; possible D gene TRBD1, 6 bases. Germline values: CDR1 SGHNT, CDR2 YENEEA. With 1 base removed from V and 1 base from J, the gap between germline ends came to 8 bases. The CDR3 runs to 15 residues. This CDR3 is CASSLGGGSYNEQFF. Here the CDR3 DNA reads TGTGCCAGCAGCTTAGGAGGGGGTTCCTACAATGAGCAGTTCTTC.

This clone was seen just once. The CDR3 is CASNGDQGKLGEAFF. The CDR3 DNA reads TGTGCCAGCAACGGAGATCAGGGTAAACTGGGTGAAGCTTTCTTT. This sequence joins TRBV6-6 and TRBJ1-1; weak D call: TRBD1 (5 bases). V was pared by 7 bases and J by 7 bases, with 22 bases between. The CDR3 is 15 amino acids. The germline V gene encodes CDR1 MNHNY and CDR2 SVGAGI (reference sequence).

Comments on this clone: A junction boundary mismatches the germline segment, possibly from a read error. The V and J genes are TRBV4-1 and TRBJ2-1; 8 bases agree with TRBD2. The CDR3 loop spans 16 amino acids. The germline gives CDR1 MGHRA, CDR2 YSYEKL. In DNA, the CDR3 is TGCACCAGCAGCCCCCTACAGACTAGCGCACACAATGAGCAGTTCTTC. This translates into CTSSPLQTSAHNEQFF.

This clone was found a few times. This rearrangement joins TRBV5-6 to TRBJ1-2; 7 nucleotides match TRBD1. The V and J ends lost 4 bases and 4 bases, in that order; junction bases with no gene match: 1. Germline CDR1 reads SGHDT; CDR2 reads YYEEEE. The CDR3 loop spans 12 amino acids. The CDR3 sequence is CASSRGPYGYTF. CDR3 coding DNA: TGTGCCAGCAGCAGGGGGCCCTATGGCTACACCTTC.

The chain carries TRBV11-2 and TRBJ1-1; D uncertain. The V and J ends lost 0 bases and 2 bases respectively, with 7 bases between them. This CDR3 has 14 amino acids. CDR1 SGHAT and CDR2 FQNNGV come from the germline V gene. CDR3 DNA: TGTGCCAGCAGCTTAGATCTAGGAAACACTGAAGCTTTCTTT. This translates into CASSLDLGNTEAFF.

This clone was seen a single time. The chain combines TRBV5-1 with TRBJ2-2; D not resolved. The germline CDR1 and CDR2 sequences are SGHRS and YFSETQ. Trimming stripped 0 bases from V and 8 bases from J, with 11 bases between. This CDR3 spans 14 amino acids. This chain's CDR3 is CASSLAANAGELFF. CDR3 nucleotides: TGCGCCAGCAGCTTGGCCGCTAATGCGGGGGAGCTGTTTTTT.

As regards this clone: The junction does not match germline at one end; this may be a read error. The V gene is TRBV7-3, the J gene TRBJ1-3; 9 bases align to TRBD1. Germline V gene sequence: CDR1 SGHTA, CDR2 FQGTGA. The CDR3 length is 15 residues. CDR3 in DNA: TGTGCCAGCAGCTTAACCCCGGGACAGGGAAACACCACATATTTT. Amino acid sequence: CASSLTPGQGNTTYF.

In this sample, this clone turned up a few times. The chain uses TRBV7-9 and TRBJ2-3; weak D call: TRBD1 (5 bases). The CDR3 is made up of 15 amino acids. In germline, CDR1 is SEHNR, CDR2 FQNEAQ (reference sequence). Trimming shortened V by 7 bases and J by 4 bases, and 18 bases separated the two germline ends. The chain's CDR3 is CASKGFRVGPDTQYF. CDR3 bases: TGTGCCAGCAAGGGGTTTAGAGTTGGGCCAGATACGCAGTATTTT.

The genes are TRBV7-3 and TRBJ2-5, with TRBD1 identical over 7 bases. The V gene end was trimmed by 2 bases and the J gene end by 4 bases; junction bases not matched to a gene: 10. CDR1 and CDR2 (germline): SGHTA, FQGTGA. The CDR3 loop spans 16 amino acids. DNA of the CDR3: TGTGCCAGCAGCTTACAGGGGACAGTTGGGGGAGAGACCCAGTACTTC. Its protein is CASSLQGTVGGETQYF.

This rearrangement joins TRBV11-2 to TRBJ2-5; D might be TRBD1 (5 bases). The germline V and J ends were trimmed by 0 bases and 5 bases, with 16 bases remaining between them. Germline CDR1 is SGHAT and CDR2 is FQNNGV. This CDR3 is 16 amino acids long. The CDR3 sequence is CASSLEIRGPGETQYF. The CDR3 nucleotides read TGTGCCAGCAGCTTAGAGATCCGTGGACCAGGGGAGACCCAGTACTTC.

The chain is built from TRBV6-1 and TRBJ2-5; TRBD2 agrees at 9 bases. There are 14 residues in the CDR3. In germline, CDR1 is MNHNS, CDR2 SASEGT. Trimming removed 5 bases from V and 1 base from J; junction bases left unmatched: 2. The CDR3 DNA reads as TGTGCCAGCAGTTCGCGGGGGGGCCAAGAGACCCAGTACTTC. Protein sequence: CASSSRGGQETQYF.

This clone was picked up one time. The CDR3 bases are TGTGCCAGCAGCCGGGGACAGACTTACAATGAGCAGTTCTTC. Translated, it gives CASSRGQTYNEQFF. This chain connects TRBV7-8 to TRBJ2-1; 7 nucleotides align to TRBD1. The CDR3 loop spans 14 amino acids. The ends lost 5 bases at V and 4 bases at J; junction bases unmatched: 5. Germline V gene lookup returns CDR1 SGHVS and CDR2 FQNEAQ.

The chain combines TRBV18 with TRBJ2-2; 10 nucleotides agree with TRBD1. Germline V gene sequence: CDR1 KGHSH, CDR2 LQKENI. CDR3 length: 16 residues. The V and J ends lost 6 bases and 5 bases, in that order; junction bases with no gene match: 9. In nucleotides, the CDR3 is TGTGCCAGCTCGTCGGGACAGGGGAGGTTAACCGGGGAGCTGTTTTTT. Translating gives CASSSGQGRLTGELFF.

The genes are TRBV18 and TRBJ2-1, with a possible D match to TRBD1 (5 bases). The CDR3 is 15 amino acids. From germline, CDR1 is KGHSH and CDR2 LQKENI. The germline V and J ends were trimmed by 8 bases and 0 bases, with 14 bases remaining between them. Written as DNA, the CDR3 is TGTGCCAGCCTGACAGTCCCGAGCTCCTACAATGAGCAGTTCTTC. Translated: CASLTVPSSYNEQFF.

The chain is built from TRBV19 and TRBJ2-1, with D uncertain. Trimming took 5 bases from V and 0 from J, leaving 8 bases between them. This CDR3 has 14 residues. Germline V gene data show CDR1 as LNHDA and CDR2 as SQIVND (reference sequence). CDR3 in amino acids: CASSYSDSYNEQFF. The CDR3, as DNA: TGTGCCAGTAGTTACAGCGACTCCTACAATGAGCAGTTCTTC.

V usage is TRBV5-5 and J usage is TRBJ1-1, with 7 bases lining up with TRBD1. The CDR3 sequence is 19 residues long. The trim removed 1 base at V and 4 bases at J, leaving 19 bases unmatched. CDR1 is SGHKS, CDR2 YYEKEE, per germline (reference sequence). Here the CDR3 DNA reads TGTGCCAGCAGCTTGTTGGATCCTAGTTGGGGGACAGCCGGCACTGAAGCTTTCTTT. This encodes CASSLLDPSWGTAGTEAFF.

CDR3 in amino acids: CASSPTGTDTDTQYF. DNA of the CDR3: TGTGCCAGCAGCCCAACAGGGACAGACACAGATACGCAGTATTTT. V usage is TRBV7-3 and J usage is TRBJ2-3, with TRBD1 matching over 7 bases. CDR3 length equals 15 residues. V shed 5 bases and J 2 bases; nucleotides not matched to a gene: 7. Germline lookup yields CDR1 SGHTA and CDR2 FQGTGA.